These 25 T cell receptor beta chains were all obtained from the same sample, sequenced in a study of spatial heterogeneity in lung cancer. Noted time point: sample taken at primary tumor resection. In each case, whole RNA from tumor, nontumor lung or frozen PBMC was sequenced unsorted. TCRdb processed the 5' RACE reads anew with MiXCR; each CDR3 protein has one entry. The table has about 86,000 distinct CDR3 sequences, over 10% seen once; the top ten hold 3.5% to 5.5%. Sequencing was performed on PBMCs, taken at surgery. The receptor set was obtained from a male donor with early-stage non-small cell lung cancer.

There are a few counts of this clonotype. The rearrangement uses TRBV9 and TRBJ2-7; 8 positions match TRBD1. The V segment lost 2 bases and the J segment 2 bases; nucleotides outside the gene matches: 3. Germline values: CDR1 SGDLS, CDR2 YYNGEE. The CDR3 consists of 14 residues. The CDR3 protein is CASSVQGAPYEQYF. The CDR3 nucleotides are TGTGCCAGCAGCGTTCAGGGGGCTCCCTACGAGCAGTACTTC.

Here the CDR3 reads CASSELHGLTINEQFF. CDR3 nucleotides: TGTGCCAGCAGTGAGTTACACGGACTAACGATTAATGAGCAGTTCTTC. J is TRBJ2-1 and V is TRBV2, with D possibly being TRBD2 (6 bases). The CDR3 is 16 amino acids. CDR1 is SNHLY and CDR2 is FYNNEI in the germline V gene. Trimming took off 3 bases at V and 7 bases at J, with 19 bases between the two ends.

This clonotype was seen ten or more times. This rearrangement joins TRBV2 to TRBJ2-1; 7 bases are shared with TRBD2. Germline CDR1 is SNHLY and CDR2 is FYNNEI. Unmatched junction bases numbered 8, after V lost 8 bases and J lost 4 bases. This CDR3 is 14 amino acids long. The CDR3 loop is CASYASGGYNEQFF. As DNA, the CDR3 is TGTGCCAGCTATGCTAGCGGAGGATACAATGAGCAGTTCTTC.

In its sample, this clonotype was seen many times. The chain carries TRBV13 and TRBJ2-3; 7 bases align to TRBD1. Germline V gives CDR1 PRHDT, CDR2 FYEKMQ (reference sequence). Trimming took 10 bases from V and 5 from J; bases not matched to a gene: 21. This CDR3 region has 17 residues. The CDR3: CATRRVGTPRGRDTQYF. CDR3 sequence (DNA): TGTGCCACCCGACGGGTGGGGACCCCCAGGGGGAGAGATACGCAGTATTTT.

This clonotype was seen repeatedly, ten times or more. The chain recombines TRBV30 with TRBJ1-3; D is ambiguous. V lost 2 bases and J 9 bases, leaving 11 bases between the germline ends. CDR1 and CDR2 from the germline V gene are GTSNPN and SVGIG (reference sequence). The CDR3 runs to 12 residues. CDR3 residues: CAWSPPGSTIYF. For the CDR3, the DNA is TGTGCCTGGAGTCCCCCCGGGAGCACCATATATTTT.

In its sample, this clonotype was seen a few times. This rearrangement joins TRBV29-1 to TRBJ2-2; the D gene is possibly TRBD1 (6 bases). Germline lookup yields CDR1 SQVTM and CDR2 ANQGSEA. Trimming pared 4 bases from V and 1 base from J, leaving 13 bases between. This CDR3 is built from 15 residues. This CDR3 reads CSVGSGTRNTGELFF. The CDR3 DNA follows: TGCAGCGTTGGTTCCGGGACAAGGAACACCGGGGAGCTGTTTTTT.

This sequence joins TRBV7-9 and TRBJ2-3; D uncertain. The germline V gene encodes CDR1 SEHNR and CDR2 FQNEAQ (reference sequence). V was cut by 5 bases and J by 2 bases, with 5 bases left in between. CDR3 length: 12 amino acids. The CDR3 is CASSPSTDTQYF. The CDR3 nucleotides are TGTGCCAGCAGCCCTTCCACAGATACGCAGTATTTT.

The rearrangement uses TRBV7-2 and TRBJ1-1; D is unclear. The germline gives CDR1 SGHTA, CDR2 FQGNSA. The CDR3 runs 14 residues. The V gene lost 6 bases and the J gene lost 3 bases, with 14 bases spanning the gap. The CDR3 spells CASRPRGVYTEAFF. The CDR3 DNA is TGTGCCAGCAGACCCCGCGGAGTCTACACTGAAGCTTTCTTT.

The chain is built from TRBV6-1 and TRBJ1-1; TRBD1 might be the D (5 bases). V lost 1 base to trimming and J lost 5 bases, with 14 bases between them. CDR1 MNHNS and CDR2 SASEGT come from the germline V gene. The length of the CDR3 is 15 residues. The CDR3 loop reads CASSEGDLLRTEAFF. The DNA of the CDR3 is TGTGCCAGCAGTGAAGGGGACCTCCTTCGGACTGAAGCTTTCTTT.

This clonotype has just a few counts. The chain combines TRBV18 with TRBJ1-6; possible D gene TRBD1, 6 bases. This CDR3 comprises 15 residues. CDR1 is KGHSH, CDR2 LQKENI, per germline. With 4 bases removed from V and 9 bases from J, the gap between germline ends came to 16 bases. The CDR3 is CASSLSGGSPSPLHF. CDR3 DNA: TGTGCCAGCTCACTTTCCGGGGGCTCCCCTTCACCCCTCCACTTT.

The V call is TRBV29-1, the J call TRBJ2-3; D is perhaps TRBD1 (6 bases). The CDR3 consists of 14 residues. V shed 7 bases and J shed 0 bases, with 14 bases lying between them. Per the germline V gene, CDR1 is SQVTM and CDR2 is ANQGSEA. The CDR3 region has the DNA TGCAGCGCATCGACAGGAGCTAGCACAGATACGCAGTATTTT. Its translation: CSASTGASTDTQYF.

The chain carries TRBV29-1 and TRBJ1-4; no clear D gene. Germline V CDR1 and CDR2: SQVTM, ANQGSEA. V lost 5 bases, J lost 0 bases, and 7 bases lay in between. CDR3 size: 13 residues. Here the CDR3 reads CSVSEATNEKLFF. The CDR3 nucleotides read TGCAGCGTTTCAGAAGCAACTAATGAAAAACTGTTTTTT.

The V gene is TRBV20-1, the J gene TRBJ1-6, with a weak D call TRBD1 (6 bases). Germline assignment: CDR1 DFQATT and CDR2 SNEGSKA (reference sequence). V lost 7 bases and J 8 bases, leaving 18 bases between the germline ends. CDR3 length: 14 amino acids. The CDR3 DNA reads TGCAGTGGGACAGTTACGGGAGGGGATTCACCCCTCCACTTT. The encoded protein is CSGTVTGGDSPLHF.

The J gene is TRBJ2-3, the V gene TRBV30; tentatively, D is TRBD2 (6 bases). The CDR3 is made up of 14 amino acids. The V gene lost 0 bases and the J gene lost 2 bases, with 9 bases spanning the gap. Per germline, CDR1 GTSNPN and CDR2 SVGIG (reference sequence). CDR3 protein: CAWSVGGNTDTQYF. As DNA, the CDR3 is TGTGCCTGGAGTGTCGGGGGTAACACAGATACGCAGTATTTT.

This clonotype has just a few counts. The chain couples TRBV20-1 to TRBJ1-1, with 8 bases fitting TRBD1. With V trimmed by 7 bases and J by 7 bases, 17 bases remained unmatched. The CDR3 spans 15 residues. The germline gives CDR1 DFQATT, CDR2 SNEGSKA (reference sequence). In DNA form, the CDR3 reads TGCAGTGTTCCGGGACAGGCGGTTGATTTTGGTGAAGCTTTCTTT. Protein sequence: CSVPGQAVDFGEAFF.

The table lists this clonotype with a few counts. This chain connects TRBV7-7 to TRBJ2-2, with TRBD1 identical over 10 bases. The trim removed 2 bases at V and 5 bases at J, leaving 2 bases unmatched. Germline V CDR1 and CDR2: SSHAT, FNYEAQ (reference sequence). The CDR3 loop spans 15 amino acids. The CDR3 loop reads CASSLRTGGTGELFF. The CDR3 DNA reads TGTGCCAGCAGCTTAAGGACAGGGGGGACCGGGGAGCTGTTTTTT.

This clonotype was detected many times. The junction and the germline gene differ at one end; a read error may be behind it. The rearrangement links TRBV29-1 to TRBJ1-1, with a tentative D call TRBD1 (5 bases). CDR1 is SQVTM, CDR2 ANQGSEA, per germline. The CDR3 spans 10 residues. The CDR3 DNA is TGCAGCGTTGAGGAAGGGGTGGGAAGCTTT. It yields the protein CSVEEGVGSF. Full variable domain (missing parts from reference TRBV29-1 and TRBJ1-1): SAVISQKPSRDICQRGTSLTIQCQVDSQVTMMFWYRQQPGQSLTLIATANQGSEATYESGFVIDKFPISRPNLTFSTLTVSNMSPEDSSIYLCSVEEGVGSFGQGTRLTVV.

DNA of the CDR3: TGCGCCAGCAGCTACGGGACTAGCGGAGCCTCACCCGGGGAGCTGTTTTTT. Its protein is CASSYGTSGASPGELFF. The chain employs TRBV5-1 and TRBJ2-2; 11 nucleotides agree with TRBD2. Unmatched junction bases numbered 10, after V lost 3 bases and J lost 6 bases. Germline loops: CDR1 SGHRS, CDR2 YFSETQ. The CDR3 is 17 amino acids.

The chain carries TRBV6-6 and TRBJ2-7; 7 bases fit TRBD1. The germline V gene has CDR1 MNHNY and CDR2 SVGAGI (reference sequence). This CDR3 is built from 13 residues. V trimming: 4 bases; J trimming: 3 bases; junction bases outside the gene matches: 3. CDR3 coding DNA: TGTGCCAGCAGTTGGGACAGCCGCTACGAGCAGTACTTC. Protein product: CASSWDSRYEQYF.

This clonotype was seen more than once but under ten times. This chain joins TRBV20-1 and TRBJ2-5; D is uncertain. Trimming shortened V by 6 bases and J by 2 bases, and 10 bases separated the two germline ends. Germline values: CDR1 DFQATT, CDR2 SNEGSKA (reference sequence). This CDR3 is 12 amino acids long. The chain's CDR3 is CSAKTLQETQYF. CDR3 nucleotide sequence: TGCAGTGCGAAGACTTTGCAAGAGACCCAGTACTTC.

This clonotype was observed a few times. This chain uses TRBV20-1 with TRBJ2-3; no definite D call. Germline CDR1 is DFQATT and CDR2 is SNEGSKA (reference sequence). This CDR3 has 13 amino acids. The V end was cut by 4 bases, the J end by 0 bases, with 8 bases between. This CDR3 is CSAISPSTDTQYF. CDR3 sequence (DNA): TGCAGTGCTATCTCCCCTAGCACAGATACGCAGTATTTT.

The chain combines TRBV3-1 with TRBJ2-1; the match to TRBD1 covers 9 bases. This CDR3 region has 15 residues. The germline V gene has CDR1 LGHDT and CDR2 YNNKEL (reference sequence). The V segment lost 4 bases and the J segment 6 bases; nucleotides outside the gene matches: 7. The CDR3 DNA reads as TGTGCCAGCAGCCGTCTACAGGGGGCGACCAATGAGCAGTTCTTC. Protein product: CASSRLQGATNEQFF.

This clonotype turned up a few times. The chain has TRBV9 and TRBJ2-3; 10 bases are a match to TRBD2. The CDR3 spans 16 residues. Germline lookup yields CDR1 SGDLS and CDR2 YYNGEE. V was pared by 2 bases and J by 1 base, with 4 bases of the junction left unmatched. CDR3 sequence reads: CASSVGLADRTDTQYF. For the CDR3, the DNA is TGTGCCAGCAGCGTCGGACTAGCGGACCGCACAGATACGCAGTATTTT. Together with reference TRBV9 and TRBJ2-3, the CDR3 gives the full variable domain: DSGVTQTPKHLITATGQRVTLRCSPRSGDLSVYWYQQSLDQGLQFLIQYYNGEERAKGNILERFSAQQFPDLHSELNLSSLELGDSALYFCASSVGLADRTDTQYFGPGTRLTVL.

This clonotype was detected a few times. The chain links TRBV19 to TRBJ1-4, with 9 bases aligning to TRBD1. The CDR3 is made up of 14 amino acids. CDR1 is LNHDA, CDR2 SQIVND, per germline (reference sequence). Unmatched junction bases numbered 2, after V lost 4 bases and J lost 5 bases. CDR3 amino acids: CASSTGTGNEKLFF. CDR3 nucleotides: TGTGCCAGTAGTACCGGGACAGGGAATGAAAAACTGTTTTTT.

This chain links TRBV7-9 with TRBJ1-1; tentatively, D is TRBD1 (5 bases). CDR3 length equals 13 residues. V was trimmed by 5 bases and J by 6 bases, leaving 13 bases between them. From germline, CDR1 is SEHNR and CDR2 FQNEAQ (reference sequence). This CDR3 is CASSLLRVAEAFF. In DNA, the CDR3 is TGTGCCAGCAGCCTTCTCAGGGTAGCTGAAGCTTTCTTT. Full variable domain (missing parts from reference TRBV7-9 and TRBJ1-1): DTGVSQNPRHKITKRGQNVTFRCDPISEHNRLYWYRQTLGQGPEFLTYFQNEAQLEKSRLLSDRFSAERPKGSFSTLEIQRTEQGDSAMYLCASSLLRVAEAFFGQGTRLTVV.